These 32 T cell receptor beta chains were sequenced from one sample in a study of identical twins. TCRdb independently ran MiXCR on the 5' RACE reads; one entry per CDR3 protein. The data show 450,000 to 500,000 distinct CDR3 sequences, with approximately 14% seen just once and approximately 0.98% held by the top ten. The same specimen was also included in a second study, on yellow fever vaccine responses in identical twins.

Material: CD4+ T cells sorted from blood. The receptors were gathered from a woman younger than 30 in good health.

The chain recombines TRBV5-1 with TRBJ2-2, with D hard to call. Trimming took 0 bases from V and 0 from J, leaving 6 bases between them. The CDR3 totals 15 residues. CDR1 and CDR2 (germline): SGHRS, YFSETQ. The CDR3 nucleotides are TGCGCCAGCAGCTTGGCCAATCCGAACACCGGGGAGCTGTTTTTT. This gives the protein CASSLANPNTGELFF.

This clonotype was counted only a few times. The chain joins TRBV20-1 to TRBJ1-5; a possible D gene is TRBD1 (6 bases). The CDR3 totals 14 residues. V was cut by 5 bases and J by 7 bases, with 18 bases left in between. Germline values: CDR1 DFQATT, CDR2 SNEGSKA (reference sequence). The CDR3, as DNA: TGCAGTGCTGACAAAAAACAGGGTCGGCAGCCCCAGCATTTT. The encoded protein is CSADKKQGRQPQHF.

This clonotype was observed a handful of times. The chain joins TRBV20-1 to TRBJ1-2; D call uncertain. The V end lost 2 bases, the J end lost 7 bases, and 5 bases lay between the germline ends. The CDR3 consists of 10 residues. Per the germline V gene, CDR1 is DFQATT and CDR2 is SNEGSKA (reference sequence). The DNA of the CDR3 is TGCAGTGCTAGAACGGCTGGCTACACCTTC. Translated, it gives CSARTAGYTF.

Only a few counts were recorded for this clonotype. This CDR3 is CASSLGRGDLQETQYF. The DNA for the CDR3 is TGTGCCAGCAGCTTAGGGCGGGGGGACCTCCAAGAGACCCAGTACTTC. V is TRBV7-9 and J is TRBJ2-5, with 8 bases lining up with TRBD2. Germline CDR1 reads SEHNR; CDR2 reads FQNEAQ (reference sequence). The CDR3 has 16 residues. The junction had 5 bases not matched to a gene; V was cut back by 1 base and J by 1 base.

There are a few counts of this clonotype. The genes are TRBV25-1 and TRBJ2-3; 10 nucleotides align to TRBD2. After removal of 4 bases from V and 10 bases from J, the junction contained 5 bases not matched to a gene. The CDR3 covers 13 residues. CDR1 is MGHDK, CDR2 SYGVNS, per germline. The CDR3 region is CASSGTTSGAQYF. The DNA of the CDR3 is TGTGCCAGCAGTGGAACCACTAGCGGGGCGCAGTATTTT.

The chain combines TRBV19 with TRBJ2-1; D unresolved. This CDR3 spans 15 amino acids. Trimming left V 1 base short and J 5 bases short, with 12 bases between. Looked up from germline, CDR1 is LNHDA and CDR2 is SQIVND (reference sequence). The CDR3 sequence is CASSIAPRSNNEQFF. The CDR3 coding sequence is TGTGCCAGTAGTATAGCCCCCCGGTCGAACAATGAGCAGTTCTTC. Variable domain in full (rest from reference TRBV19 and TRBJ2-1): DGGITQSPKYLFRKEGQNVTLSCEQNLNHDAMYWYRQDPGQGLRLIYYSQIVNDFQKGDIAEGYSVSREKKESFPLTVTSAQKNPTAFYLCASSIAPRSNNEQFFGPGTRLTVL.

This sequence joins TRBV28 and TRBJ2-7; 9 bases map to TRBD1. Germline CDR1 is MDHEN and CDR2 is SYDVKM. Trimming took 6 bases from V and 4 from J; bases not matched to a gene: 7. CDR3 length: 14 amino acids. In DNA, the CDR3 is TGTGCCAGCAGCCTGTACAGGGGGCTGTACGAGCAGTACTTC. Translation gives CASSLYRGLYEQYF.

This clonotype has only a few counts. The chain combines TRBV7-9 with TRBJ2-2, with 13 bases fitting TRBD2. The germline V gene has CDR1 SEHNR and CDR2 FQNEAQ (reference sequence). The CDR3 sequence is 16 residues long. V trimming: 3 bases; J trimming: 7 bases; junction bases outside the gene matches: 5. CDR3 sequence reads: CASSFSTSGRIGELFF. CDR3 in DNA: TGTGCCAGCAGCTTCTCGACTAGCGGGAGGATCGGGGAGCTGTTTTTT. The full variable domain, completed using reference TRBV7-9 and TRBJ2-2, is DTGVSQNPRHKITKRGQNVTFRCDPISEHNRLYWYRQTLGQGPEFLTYFQNEAQLEKSRLLSDRFSAERPKGSFSTLEIQRTEQGDSAMYLCASSFSTSGRIGELFFGEGSRLTVL.

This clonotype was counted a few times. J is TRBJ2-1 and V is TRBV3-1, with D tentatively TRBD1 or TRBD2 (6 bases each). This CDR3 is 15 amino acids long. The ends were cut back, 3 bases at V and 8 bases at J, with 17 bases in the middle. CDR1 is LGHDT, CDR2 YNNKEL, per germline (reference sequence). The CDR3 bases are TGTGCCAGCAGCCATCTAGGGGGGCCCCAGGATGAGCAGTTCTTC. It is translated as CASSHLGGPQDEQFF.

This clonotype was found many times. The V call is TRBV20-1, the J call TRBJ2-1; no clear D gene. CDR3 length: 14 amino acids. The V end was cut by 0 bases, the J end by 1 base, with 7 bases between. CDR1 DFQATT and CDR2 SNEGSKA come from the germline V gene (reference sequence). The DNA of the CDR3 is TGCAGTGCTAGAGATTATAGTTCCTACAATGAGCAGTTCTTC. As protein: CSARDYSSYNEQFF.

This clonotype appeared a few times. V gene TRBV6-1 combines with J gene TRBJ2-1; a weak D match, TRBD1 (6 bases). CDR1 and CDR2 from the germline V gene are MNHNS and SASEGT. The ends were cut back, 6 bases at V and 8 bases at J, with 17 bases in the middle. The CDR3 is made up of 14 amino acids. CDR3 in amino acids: CASSWGPKGDEQFF. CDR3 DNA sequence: TGTGCCAGCAGCTGGGGACCAAAGGGGGATGAGCAGTTCTTC.

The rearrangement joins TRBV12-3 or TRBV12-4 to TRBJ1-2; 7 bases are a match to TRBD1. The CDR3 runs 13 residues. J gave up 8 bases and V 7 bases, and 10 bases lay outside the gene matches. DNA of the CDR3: TGTGCCAGCAAGGACAGGTCGTTTGGAGGCTACACCTTC. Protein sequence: CASKDRSFGGYTF.

CDR3 amino acids: CASSVASEQFF. The CDR3 nucleotides are TGTGCCAGCAGCGTAGCTAGTGAGCAGTTCTTC. This chain uses TRBV9 with TRBJ2-1, with no clear D. The CDR3 spans 11 residues. V was pared by 0 bases and J by 9 bases, with 4 bases between. Per germline, CDR1 SGDLS and CDR2 YYNGEE.

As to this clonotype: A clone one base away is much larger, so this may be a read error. The DNA for the CDR3 is TGCAGCGTTGCCACGAGCTCCTACAATGAGCTGTTCTTC. Translating it yields CSVATSSYNELFF. The rearrangement uses TRBV29-1 and TRBJ2-1, with D unresolved. There are 13 residues in the CDR3. CDR1 is SQVTM and CDR2 is ANQGSEA in the germline V gene.

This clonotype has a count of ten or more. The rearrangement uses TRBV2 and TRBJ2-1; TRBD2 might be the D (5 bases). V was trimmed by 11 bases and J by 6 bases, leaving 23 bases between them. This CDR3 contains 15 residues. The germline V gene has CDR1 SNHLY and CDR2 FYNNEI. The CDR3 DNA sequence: TGTGCCGGGGAAATGGGGAGAGCCCCCCCCAATGAGCAGTTCTTC. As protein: CAGEMGRAPPNEQFF.

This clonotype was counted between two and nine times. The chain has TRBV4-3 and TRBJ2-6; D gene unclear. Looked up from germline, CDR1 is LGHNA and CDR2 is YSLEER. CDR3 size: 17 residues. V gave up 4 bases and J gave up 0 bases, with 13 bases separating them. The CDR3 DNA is TGCGCCAGCAGCCTTCAGCCAGATTACTCTGGGGCCAACGTCCTGACTTTC. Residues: CASSLQPDYSGANVLTF.

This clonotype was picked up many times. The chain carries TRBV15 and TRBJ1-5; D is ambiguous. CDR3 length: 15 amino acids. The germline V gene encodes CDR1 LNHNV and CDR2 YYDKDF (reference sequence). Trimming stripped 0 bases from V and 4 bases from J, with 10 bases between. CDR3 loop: CATSREEGSNQPQHF. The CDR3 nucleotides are TGTGCCACCAGCAGAGAGGAGGGTTCAAATCAGCCCCAGCATTTT.

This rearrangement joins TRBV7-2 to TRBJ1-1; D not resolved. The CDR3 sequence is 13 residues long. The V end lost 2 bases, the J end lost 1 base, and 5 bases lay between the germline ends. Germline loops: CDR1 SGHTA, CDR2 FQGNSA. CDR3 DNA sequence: TGTGCCAGCAGCTTAATCACGAACACTGAAGCTTTCTTT. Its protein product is CASSLITNTEAFF.

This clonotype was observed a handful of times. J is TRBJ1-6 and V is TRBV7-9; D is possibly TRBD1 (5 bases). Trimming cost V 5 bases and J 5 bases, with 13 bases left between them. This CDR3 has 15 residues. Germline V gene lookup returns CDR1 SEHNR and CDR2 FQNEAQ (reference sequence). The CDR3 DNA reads TGTGCCAGCAGCCTATCCGGGACTGATAATTCACCCCTCCACTTT. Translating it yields CASSLSGTDNSPLHF.

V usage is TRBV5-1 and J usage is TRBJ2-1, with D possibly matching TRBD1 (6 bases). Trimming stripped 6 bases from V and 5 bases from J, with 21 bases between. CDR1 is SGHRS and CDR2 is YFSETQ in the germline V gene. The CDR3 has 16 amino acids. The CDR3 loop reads CASTPSRAGANNEQFF. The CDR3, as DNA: TGCGCCAGCACCCCCTCTCGGGCAGGGGCAAACAATGAGCAGTTCTTC.

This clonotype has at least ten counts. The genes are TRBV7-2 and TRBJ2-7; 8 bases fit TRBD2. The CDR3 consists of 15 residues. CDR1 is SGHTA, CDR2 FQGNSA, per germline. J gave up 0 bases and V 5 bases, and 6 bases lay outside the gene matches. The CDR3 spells CASSSGLAFSYEQYF. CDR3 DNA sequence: TGTGCCAGCAGCAGCGGACTAGCATTCTCCTACGAGCAGTACTTC.

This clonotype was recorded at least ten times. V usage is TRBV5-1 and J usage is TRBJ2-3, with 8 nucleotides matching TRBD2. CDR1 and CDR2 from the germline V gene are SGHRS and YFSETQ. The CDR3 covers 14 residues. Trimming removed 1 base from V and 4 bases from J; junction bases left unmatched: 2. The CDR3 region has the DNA TGCGCCAGCAGCTTGACAGCGGGAGCAGATACGCAGTATTTT. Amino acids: CASSLTAGADTQYF.

The CDR3 bases are TGTGCCAGCAGTACCTCCGGGACAGGGTCTTACGAGCAGTACTTC. Residues: CASSTSGTGSYEQYF. The J gene is TRBJ2-7, the V gene TRBV27, with TRBD1 matching 9 bases. The CDR3 has 15 residues. Germline V gives CDR1 MNHEY, CDR2 SMNVEV (reference sequence). Germline trimming cut 5 bases from V and 4 bases from J; bases unmatched to any gene: 9.

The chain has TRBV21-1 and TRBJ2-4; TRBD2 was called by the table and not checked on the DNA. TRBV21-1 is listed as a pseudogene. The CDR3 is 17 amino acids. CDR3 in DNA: TGTGCCAGCAGCTCCCGAGGAGGGGCAGCAGCCAAAAACATTCAGTACTTC. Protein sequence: CASSSRGGAAAKNIQYF.

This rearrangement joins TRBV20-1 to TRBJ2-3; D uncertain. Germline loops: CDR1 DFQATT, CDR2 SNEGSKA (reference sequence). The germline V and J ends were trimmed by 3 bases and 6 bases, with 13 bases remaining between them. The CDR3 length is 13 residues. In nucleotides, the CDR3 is TGCAGTGCTAGTCAACCACCCTCCGATACGCAGTATTTT. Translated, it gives CSASQPPSDTQYF.

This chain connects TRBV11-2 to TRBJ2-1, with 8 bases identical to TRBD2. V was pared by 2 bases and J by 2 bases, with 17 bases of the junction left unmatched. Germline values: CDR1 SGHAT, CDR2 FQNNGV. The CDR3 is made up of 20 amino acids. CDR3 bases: TGTGCCAGCAGCTTACAACCCCAGGGGCTAGGTAGCGGGACCTACAATGAGCAGTTCTTC. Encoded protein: CASSLQPQGLGSGTYNEQFF.

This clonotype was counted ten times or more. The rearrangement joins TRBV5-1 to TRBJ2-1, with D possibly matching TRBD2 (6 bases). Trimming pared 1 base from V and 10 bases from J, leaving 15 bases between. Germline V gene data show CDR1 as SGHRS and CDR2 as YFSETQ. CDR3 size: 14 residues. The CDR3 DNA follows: TGCGCCAGCAGCTTGCAACTAGCTGACATGGAGCAGTTCTTC. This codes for CASSLQLADMEQFF.

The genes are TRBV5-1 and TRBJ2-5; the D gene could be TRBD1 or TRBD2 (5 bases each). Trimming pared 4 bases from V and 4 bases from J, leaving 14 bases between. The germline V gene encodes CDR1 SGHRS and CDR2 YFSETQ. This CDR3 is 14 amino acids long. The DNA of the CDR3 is TGCGCCAGCAGCGGGGGTCTAGCCGGAGAGACCCAGTACTTC. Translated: CASSGGLAGETQYF.

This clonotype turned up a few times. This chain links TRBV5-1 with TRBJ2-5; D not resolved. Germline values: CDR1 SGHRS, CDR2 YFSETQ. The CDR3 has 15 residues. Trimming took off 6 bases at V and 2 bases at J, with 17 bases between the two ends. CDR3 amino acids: CASTSFPRQQETQYF. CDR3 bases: TGCGCCAGCACCTCCTTTCCGCGCCAACAAGAGACCCAGTACTTC.

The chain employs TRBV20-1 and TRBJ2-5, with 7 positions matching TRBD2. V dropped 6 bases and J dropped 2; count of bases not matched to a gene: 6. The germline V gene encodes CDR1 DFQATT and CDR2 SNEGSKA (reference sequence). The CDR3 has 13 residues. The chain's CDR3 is CSARYGGQETQYF. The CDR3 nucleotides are TGCAGTGCCCGATACGGGGGGCAAGAGACCCAGTACTTC.

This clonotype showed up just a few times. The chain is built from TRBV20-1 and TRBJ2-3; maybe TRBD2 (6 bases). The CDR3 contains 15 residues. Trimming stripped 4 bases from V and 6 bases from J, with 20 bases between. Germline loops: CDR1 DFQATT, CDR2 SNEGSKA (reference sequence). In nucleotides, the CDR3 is TGCAGTGCTACCACGGGACTCTCGACCGGGGATACGCAGTATTTT. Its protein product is CSATTGLSTGDTQYF.

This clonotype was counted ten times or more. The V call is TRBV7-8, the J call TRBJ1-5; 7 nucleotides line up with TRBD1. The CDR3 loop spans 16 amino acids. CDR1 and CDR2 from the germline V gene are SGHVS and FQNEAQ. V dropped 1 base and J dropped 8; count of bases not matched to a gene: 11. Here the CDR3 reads CASSLVRQGRVEPQHF. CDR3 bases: TGTGCCAGCAGCTTAGTCCGACAGGGAAGGGTTGAGCCCCAGCATTTT.